A selection of T cell receptor beta chains follows, all from one sample in a study of early T cells in non-severe SARS-CoV-2 infection. TCRdb reprocessed the 5' RACE reads with MiXCR, giving one entry per CDR3 protein. The sample has fewer than 85,000 distinct CDR3 sequences, about 11% seen once. This material consisted of whole blood, taken at baseline. The receptors here all came from an adult who was a healthcare worker with PCR-confirmed SARS-CoV-2 infection or an uninfected control (not recorded which). The CDR3 runs from the conserved cysteine through the conserved F or W. Fields, in order: D gene, V gene, J gene, clone size, CDR3 DNA, CDR3 protein. D genes are given only for firm matches. Where a row states a size, it is once, few, many or the class of an expanded clone; other rows omit it.

NA	TRBV7-6	TRBJ2-3	few	TGTGCCAGCAGCGGAAGGGGTAGCACAGATACGCAGTATTTT	CASSGRGSTDTQYF
TRBD2	TRBV19	TRBJ2-5	many	TGTGCCAGTAGCCTGGGACTAGCGGGGGATCTCCAAGAGACCCAGTACTTC	CASSLGLAGDLQETQYF
NA	TRBV6-6	TRBJ1-5	few	TGTGCCAGCACCCCGGGATCAGAAGGTCAGCCCCAGCATTTT	CASTPGSEGQPQHF
TRBD1	TRBV5-6	TRBJ1-2	few	TGTGCCAGCAGCTCCGACAGGGGACTATGGGGCTACACCTTC	CASSSDRGLWGYTF
TRBD1	TRBV28	TRBJ2-3	few	TGTGCCAGCAGTTTCAGGGGGCGGCCAGATACGCAGTATTTT	CASSFRGRPDTQYF
NA	TRBV11-1	TRBJ2-3	few	TGTGCCAGCGGTTTGGACGGGACAGATACGCAGTATTTT	CASGLDGTDTQYF
NA	TRBV19	TRBJ1-5	few	TGTGCCAGTAGTATAGCCCCCCCACGGCAGGGCAATCAGCCCCAGCATTTT	CASSIAPPRQGNQPQHF
NA	TRBV28	TRBJ1-3	NA	TGTGCCAGCAGTCCCATCTACTCTGAAAACACCATATATTTT	CASSPIYSENTIYF
NA	TRBV28	TRBJ1-2	NA	TGTGCCAGCAGTTTAAATTTGAAGAGCTACACCTTC	CASSLNLKSYTF
TRBD1	TRBV5-5	TRBJ1-1	NA	TGTGCCAGCAGCCCTACCGGGACAGGGGTTCGTGGGAACACTGAAGCTTTCTTT	CASSPTGTGVRGNTEAFF
NA	TRBV7-2	TRBJ2-4	NA	TGTGCCAGCAGTCACCCCCCTCCCAAAAACATTCAGTACTTC	CASSHPPPKNIQYF
NA	TRBV29-1	TRBJ2-5	many	TGCAGCGTTGCCGGCTACCAAGAGACCCAGTACTTC	CSVAGYQETQYF
NA	TRBV28	TRBJ2-3	NA	TGTGCCAGCTCGGGTACTTTGGGCCCAGATACGCAGTATTTT	CASSGTLGPDTQYF
NA	TRBV5-6	TRBJ2-5	many	TGTGCCAGCAGCTTCCCTTTAAGGGGGACCCAGTACTTC	CASSFPLRGTQYF
NA	TRBV12-3/TRBV12-4	TRBJ2-6	few	TGTGCCAGCAGACGGGATCGCTCTGGGGCCAACGTCCTGACTTTC	CASRRDRSGANVLTF
NA	TRBV4-1	TRBJ1-5	many	TGCGCCAGCAGCCAAGACCCCCAGTTCAATCAGCCCCAGCATTTT	CASSQDPQFNQPQHF
NA	TRBV6-6	TRBJ1-5	NA	TGTGCCAGCAGTTACTCGGGCAGGGATCAGCCCCAGCATTTT	CASSYSGRDQPQHF
NA	TRBV12-3/TRBV12-4	TRBJ2-1	NA	TGTGCCAGCAGTTCTGACCCCTTCACTGGCTACAATGAGCAGTTCTTC	CASSSDPFTGYNEQFF
NA	TRBV20-1	TRBJ2-3	few	TGCAGTGTAACCGCAGGACTCCAAGGGGATACGCAGTATTTT	CSVTAGLQGDTQYF
NA	TRBV18	TRBJ2-2	NA	TGTGCCAGCTCACCACTACGGGGGAACGGTTTGATCGGGGAGCTGTCTTTT	CASSPLRGNGLIGELSF